What follows are 27 T cell receptor beta chains derived from one specimen sequenced in a study of PD-1 blockade in classical Hodgkin lymphoma. Time point described: cycle 4 day 1 (C4D1), after around six weeks of nivolumab. Relapses following autologous stem cell transplantation were seen in all patients, with brentuximab vedotin exposure varying. Starting with thawed PBMCs, CD4+ T cells were purified by magnetic negative selection. Libraries were prepared by immunoSEQ multiplex PCR; TCRdb keeps only in-frame clonotypes and omits some of them. The sample holds 34,000 or so clones; more than 85% are singletons and the top ten take 0.25% to 0.35%. The sequencing used CD4+ T cells from blood, collected before the fourth cycle of nivolumab. These receptors came from a human donor with classical Hodgkin lymphoma.

The V call is TRBV18, the J call TRBJ1-1, with D perhaps matching TRBD1 (5 bases). V shed 7 bases and J shed 5 bases, with 23 bases lying between them. Germline CDR1 reads KGHSH; CDR2 reads LQKENI. This CDR3 is 16 amino acids long. This CDR3 reads CASFDLRGGRKTEAFF. DNA of the CDR3: TGTGCCAGCTTCGACCTGCGCGGGGGAAGGAAGACTGAAGCTTTCTTT.

The chain links TRBV5-5 to TRBJ2-3; possible D gene TRBD1, 6 bases. Germline V gene lookup returns CDR1 SGHKS and CDR2 YYEKEE (reference sequence). The V and J ends lost 4 bases and 2 bases respectively, with 17 bases between them. The CDR3 sequence is 16 residues long. In nucleotides, the CDR3 is TGTGCCAGCAGCATAGGACAGCCAGATCACACAGATACGCAGTATTTT. Translation gives CASSIGQPDHTDTQYF.

The V and J genes are TRBV30 and TRBJ2-2; possible D gene TRBD2, 5 bases. CDR1 GTSNPN and CDR2 SVGIG come from the germline V gene (reference sequence). V was trimmed by 2 bases and J by 13 bases, leaving 14 bases between them. CDR3 length: 12 residues. The CDR3 DNA sequence: TGTGCCTGGAGTCCATACCTGAGCGGGCTGTTTTTT. Amino acid sequence: CAWSPYLSGLFF.

The chain carries TRBV4-1 and TRBJ2-5; D is perhaps TRBD1 (6 bases). V lost 0 bases to trimming and J lost 1 base, with 9 bases between them. Germline CDR1 MGHRA, CDR2 YSYEKL. CDR3 length equals 15 residues. CDR3 amino acids: CASSQDQGGQETQYF. The CDR3 DNA reads TGCGCCAGCAGCCAAGATCAAGGGGGCCAAGAGACCCAGTACTTC.

The rearrangement uses TRBV19 and TRBJ1-3; D is unclear. Germline CDR1 LNHDA, CDR2 SQIVND (reference sequence). V lost 2 bases and J lost 0, with 8 bases in between. CDR3 length: 15 residues. The chain's CDR3 is CASSISGSSGNTIYF. In DNA, the CDR3 is TGTGCCAGTAGTATATCCGGGAGCTCTGGAAACACCATATATTTT.

The rearrangement uses TRBV6-5 and TRBJ1-1; D gene uncertain. Germline V gene sequence: CDR1 MNHEY, CDR2 SVGAGI. CDR3 length: 16 amino acids. V was clipped by 1 base and J by 1 base, with 13 bases between them. The CDR3 DNA reads TGTGCCAGCAGTTACTATGGCCCGGGCACGAACACTGAAGCTTTCTTT. It encodes CASSYYGPGTNTEAFF.

The chain employs TRBV11-1 and TRBJ1-1, with D uncertain. V lost 0 bases and J 0 bases, leaving 11 bases between the germline ends. The CDR3 extends over 16 amino acids. Germline V gene sequence: CDR1 SGHAT, CDR2 FQDESV (reference sequence). As DNA, the CDR3 is TGTGCCAGCAGCTTAGCGACGATTGCCGTGAACACTGAAGCTTTCTTT. Its protein is CASSLATIAVNTEAFF.

The chain recombines TRBV6-5 with TRBJ2-7, with D perhaps TRBD1 (6 bases). Germline V gene lookup returns CDR1 MNHEY and CDR2 SVGAGI. With 8 bases removed from V and 6 bases from J, the gap between germline ends came to 14 bases. The CDR3 has 12 amino acids. The CDR3 DNA follows: TGTGCCAGCCGTGAGGACAGAGGCGAGCAGTACTTC. Its translation is CASREDRGEQYF.

This chain links TRBV4-1 with TRBJ2-1; the D is unclear. The V end was cut by 0 bases, the J end by 0 bases, with 6 bases between. The CDR3 extends over 15 amino acids. Germline V lookup: CDR1 MGHRA, CDR2 YSYEKL. CDR3 loop: CASSQDLSSYNEQFF. CDR3 sequence (DNA): TGCGCCAGCAGCCAAGACCTTAGCTCCTACAATGAGCAGTTCTTC.

This chain links TRBV29-1 with TRBJ1-1; possible D gene TRBD1, 6 bases. Germline V gene lookup returns CDR1 SQVTM and CDR2 ANQGSEA. Deletions cut 6 bases from V and 0 bases from J, with 14 bases between. The CDR3 loop spans 14 amino acids. CDR3 amino acids: CSVARTVMNTEAFF. CDR3 in DNA: TGCAGCGTGGCCCGGACAGTAATGAACACTGAAGCTTTCTTT.

The V and J genes are TRBV5-4 and TRBJ2-5; 10 bases map to TRBD2. CDR1 and CDR2 (germline): SGHNT, YYREEE (reference sequence). The CDR3 has 18 residues. V was clipped by 0 bases and J by 6 bases; unmatched bases: 14. CDR3: CASSLGGPLAGVGKTQYF. In nucleotides, the CDR3 is TGTGCCAGCAGCTTGGGTGGGCCCCTAGCGGGAGTTGGCAAGACCCAGTACTTC. The full variable domain, its missing parts supplied by reference TRBV5-4 and TRBJ2-5, is ETGVTQSPTHLIKTRGQQVTLRCSSQSGHNTVSWYQQALGQGPQFIFQYYREEENGRGNFPPRFSGLQFPNYSSELNVNALELDDSALYLCASSLGGPLAGVGKTQYFGPGTRLLVL.

This chain links TRBV5-1 with TRBJ2-7; 12 bases line up with TRBD2. CDR1 and CDR2 (germline): SGHRS, YFSETQ. This CDR3 comprises 16 residues. V shed 2 bases, J shed 2 bases, and the junction held 5 bases outside the gene matches. CDR3 in DNA: TGCGCCAGCAGCTTCCGGACTAGCGGGACAACCTACGAGCAGTACTTC. Amino acid sequence: CASSFRTSGTTYEQYF.

V and J are TRBV2 and TRBJ2-1; 13 nucleotides align to TRBD2. The V gene's germline CDR1 is SNHLY and CDR2 FYNNEI. V lost 7 bases to trimming and J lost 9 bases; unmatched junction nucleotides: 12. CDR3 size: 16 residues. The CDR3 reads CASNQWGTSGMGEQFF. In DNA, the CDR3 is TGTGCCAGCAATCAATGGGGGACTAGCGGGATGGGTGAGCAGTTCTTC.

The chain links TRBV6-5 to TRBJ1-2; 8 bases align to TRBD1. This CDR3 has 15 amino acids. V trimming: 1 base; J trimming: 2 bases; junction bases outside the gene matches: 3. The V gene's germline CDR1 is MNHEY and CDR2 SVGAGI. This chain's CDR3 is CASSYWTGINYGYTF. For the CDR3, the DNA is TGTGCCAGCAGTTACTGGACAGGGATCAACTATGGCTACACCTTC.

The V gene is TRBV5-1, the J gene TRBJ2-1, with D possibly matching TRBD1 (5 bases). The CDR3 length is 14 residues. The V gene lost 2 bases and the J gene lost 3 bases, with 9 bases spanning the gap. Germline CDR1 reads SGHRS; CDR2 reads YFSETQ. The CDR3 sequence: CASSLSTGYNEQFF. The CDR3 DNA follows: TGCGCCAGCAGCTTAAGCACAGGCTACAATGAGCAGTTCTTC.

The V gene is TRBV7-2, the J gene TRBJ2-3; D is unresolved. V was cut by 1 base and J by 7 bases, with 9 bases left in between. CDR1 is SGHTA, CDR2 FQGNSA, per germline. The CDR3 has 13 residues. Here the CDR3 reads CASSLVGSYTQYF. The CDR3, as DNA: TGTGCCAGCAGCTTAGTGGGCAGCTATACGCAGTATTTT.

This rearrangement joins TRBV2 to TRBJ2-3; D call uncertain. The germline V gene has CDR1 SNHLY and CDR2 FYNNEI. CDR3 length equals 15 residues. Trimming stripped 3 bases from V and 2 bases from J, with 12 bases between. The CDR3 here is CASSEATPYTDTQYF. The CDR3 region has the DNA TGTGCCAGCAGTGAGGCAACCCCGTACACAGATACGCAGTATTTT.

The V and J genes are TRBV18 and TRBJ2-3, with TRBD1 matching 7 bases. This CDR3 comprises 15 residues. Unmatched junction bases numbered 7, after V lost 2 bases and J lost 5 bases. Germline lookup yields CDR1 KGHSH and CDR2 LQKENI. As DNA, the CDR3 is TGTGCCAGCTCACCAGAGACAGGGTCAGGAGATACGCAGTATTTT. It translates to CASSPETGSGDTQYF. Based on the CDR3 plus reference TRBV18 and TRBJ2-3, the full variable domain is NAGVMQNPRHLVRRRGQEARLRCSPMKGHSHVYWYRQLPEEGLKFMVYLQKENIIDESGMPKERFSAEFPKEGPSILRIQQVVRGDSAAYFCASSPETGSGDTQYFGPGTRLTVL.

This clone came up once. The chain uses TRBV19 and TRBJ2-1; D might be TRBD1 or TRBD2, each matching 5 bases. V was trimmed by 3 bases and J by 8 bases, leaving 11 bases between them. This CDR3 has 13 amino acids. Germline V gives CDR1 LNHDA, CDR2 SQIVND (reference sequence). In DNA, the CDR3 is TGTGCCAGTAGTATGGGATGGGACGATGAGCAGTTCTTC. Encoded protein: CASSMGWDDEQFF.

This sequence joins TRBV7-9 and TRBJ2-1; perhaps D is TRBD1 or TRBD2 (6 bases each). V was clipped by 8 bases and J by 7 bases, with 21 bases between them. The CDR3 consists of 15 residues. The germline gives CDR1 SEHNR, CDR2 FQNEAQ (reference sequence). CDR3 protein: CASPSREGGENEQFF. The CDR3 DNA follows: TGTGCCAGCCCTTCTCGCGAGGGGGGAGAGAATGAGCAGTTCTTC.

This clone appeared once. The V and J genes are TRBV30 and TRBJ2-5, with 9 bases identical to TRBD1. Germline loops: CDR1 GTSNPN, CDR2 SVGIG (reference sequence). J was trimmed by 4 bases and V by 5 bases; bases with no gene match: 2. The length of the CDR3 is 12 residues. The CDR3 DNA reads as TGTGCCTGGGGGACAGGGAGAGAGACCCAGTACTTC. It translates to CAWGTGRETQYF.

The chain recombines TRBV28 with TRBJ1-3; D call uncertain. Germline CDR1 and CDR2: MDHEN and SYDVKM. There are 15 residues in the CDR3. V lost 8 bases to trimming and J lost 0 bases, with 14 bases between them. For the CDR3, the DNA is TGTGCCAGCGCCTTATACGGAGACTCTGGAAACACCATATATTTT. This sequence encodes CASALYGDSGNTIYF.

The chain recombines TRBV9 with TRBJ1-4; D is perhaps TRBD1 (6 bases). Germline loops: CDR1 SGDLS, CDR2 YYNGEE. Trimming took 4 bases from V and 3 from J, leaving 19 bases between them. The CDR3 consists of 17 residues. CDR3 in DNA: TGTGCCAGCAGCTACGGGCTGTGGGGGCTATCTAATGAAAAACTGTTTTTT. This codes for CASSYGLWGLSNEKLFF. Looking up the rest from reference TRBV9 and TRBJ1-4 gives the full variable domain: DSGVTQTPKHLITATGQRVTLRCSPRSGDLSVYWYQQSLDQGLQFLIQYYNGEERAKGNILERFSAQQFPDLHSELNLSSLELGDSALYFCASSYGLWGLSNEKLFFGSGTQLSVL.

This chain connects TRBV28 to TRBJ2-7, with 7 bases that match TRBD1. J gave up 4 bases and V 8 bases, and 8 bases lay outside the gene matches. The CDR3 is made up of 13 amino acids. Germline V lookup: CDR1 MDHEN, CDR2 SYDVKM. Written as DNA, the CDR3 is TGTGCCAGCTTCGCCGGGACAGCATACGAGCAGTACTTC. It codes for CASFAGTAYEQYF.

This chain uses TRBV19 with TRBJ2-7, with TRBD1 identical over 9 bases. Unmatched junction bases numbered 6, after V lost 3 bases and J lost 3 bases. CDR1 is LNHDA, CDR2 SQIVND, per germline (reference sequence). The CDR3 is 15 amino acids. The DNA for the CDR3 is TGTGCCAGTAGTATTTCCGACAGGGGGGTCTACGAGCAGTACTTC. Translating gives CASSISDRGVYEQYF. Together with reference TRBV19 and TRBJ2-7, the CDR3 gives the full variable domain: DGGITQSPKYLFRKEGQNVTLSCEQNLNHDAMYWYRQDPGQGLRLIYYSQIVNDFQKGDIAEGYSVSREKKESFPLTVTSAQKNPTAFYLCASSISDRGVYEQYFGPGTRLTVT.

The chain employs TRBV7-6 and TRBJ2-3; weak D call: TRBD1 (5 bases). The CDR3 length is 17 residues. Germline V lookup: CDR1 SGHVS, CDR2 FNYEAQ. Trimming stripped 1 base from V and 0 bases from J, with 14 bases between. DNA for the CDR3: TGTGCCAGCAGCTTAGGTCTTTGGGCAGGGAGCACAGATACGCAGTATTTT. As protein: CASSLGLWAGSTDTQYF. Filled out from reference TRBV7-6 and TRBJ2-3, the complete variable domain reads GAGVSQSPRYKVTKRGQDVALRCDPISGHVSLYWYRQALGQGPEFLTYFNYEAQQDKSGLPNDRFSAERPEGSISTLTIQRTEQRDSAMYRCASSLGLWAGSTDTQYFGPGTRLTVL.

The V call is TRBV28, the J call TRBJ2-7; D may be TRBD2 (6 bases). CDR3 size: 13 residues. Trimming left V 6 bases short and J 4 bases short, with 13 bases between. CDR1 MDHEN and CDR2 SYDVKM come from the germline V gene. The CDR3 DNA follows: TGTGCCAGCAGGCGGGGATTAAGGTACGAGCAGTACTTC. This encodes CASRRGLRYEQYF. Combining the CDR3 with reference TRBV28 and TRBJ2-7 gives the whole variable domain DVKVTQSSRYLVKRTGEKVFLECVQDMDHENMFWYRQDPGLGLRLIYFSYDVKMKEKGDIPEGYSVSREKKERFSLILESASTNQTSMYLCASRRGLRYEQYFGPGTRLTVT.